The T cell receptor beta chain described here comes from a study of cytomegalovirus exposure and HLA in healthy donors. Study-level points and caveats: Investigators reported under 200 TCR beta chains as tied to cytomegalovirus.

The V gene end was trimmed by 0 bases and the J gene end by 3 bases; junction bases not matched to a gene: 5. Germline V gene sequence: CDR1 SGDLS, CDR2 YYNGEE. CDR3 length: 16 amino acids. Concerning this clone: Its specificity is not known.

The PCR had 60 Vbeta and 13 Jbeta primers. The method was immunoSEQ multiplex PCR; TCRdb's version includes in-frame clones alone and lacks a portion of them. The profile shows almost 80,000 clones, 67% of them singletons. The sequencing input was PBMCs. This clonotype was obtained from a woman between 50 and 59 years old in good health and CMV-seropositive. The chain recombines TRBV9 with TRBJ2-5; 10 bases line up with TRBD2. CDR3: CASSVGNSGGKETQYF. CDR3 DNA: TGTGCCAGCAGCGTAGGTAATAGCGGGGGGAAAGAGACCCAGTACTTC.